This TCR beta chain was obtained from a study of cytomegalovirus exposure and HLA in healthy donors. Turning to the study itself: The 120 or so validation repertoires were produced on the same platform as the approximately 670 repertoires of the first cohort. This was reported in a later analysis. The study's findings and limits: According to a subsequent analysis, TCR clusters from the first cohort were inclined to appear together in the 120 validation repertoires. Among TCR beta chains, those listed as cytomegalovirus-associated numbered some 170.

Method: immunoSEQ multiplex PCR; TCRdb's copy keeps in-frame clones and lacks some. The table has roughly 200,000 clones, approximately 89% seen once. The CDR3 runs 14 residues. Germline V gene data show CDR1 as MNHEY and CDR2 as SVGAGI. V lost 5 bases, J lost 7 bases, and 7 bases stayed unmatched. Worth noting for this clone: The antigen is unknown.

The chain uses TRBV6-5 and TRBJ1-3, with TRBD1 matching 8 bases. Source material: PBMCs. The sequence derives from a young man in good health and CMV-seropositive. As DNA, the CDR3 is TGTGCCAGCAGTCGGACAGGGCAGCGGAACACCATATATTTT. It specifies CASSRTGQRNTIYF.